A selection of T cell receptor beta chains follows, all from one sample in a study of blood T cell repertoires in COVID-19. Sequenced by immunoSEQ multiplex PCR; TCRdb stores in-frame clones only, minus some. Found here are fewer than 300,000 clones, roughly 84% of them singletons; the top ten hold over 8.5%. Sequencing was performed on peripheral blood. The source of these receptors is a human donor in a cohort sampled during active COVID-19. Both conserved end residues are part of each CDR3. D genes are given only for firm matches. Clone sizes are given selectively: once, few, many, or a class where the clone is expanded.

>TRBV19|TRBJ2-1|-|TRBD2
CASKWRERNEQFF
TGTGCCAGTAAGTGGCGGGAGAGGAATGAGCAGTTCTTC
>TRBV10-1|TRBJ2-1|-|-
CASSEGGEQFF
TGCGCCAGCAGTGAGGGGGGGGAGCAGTTCTTC
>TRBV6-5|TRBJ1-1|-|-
CASSPQRNTEAFF
TGTGCCAGCAGTCCACAGAGGAACACTGAAGCTTTCTTT
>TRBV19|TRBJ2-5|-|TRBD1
CATTTGGFGETQYF
TGTGCCACCACGACAGGGGGCTTTGGAGAGACCCAGTACTTC
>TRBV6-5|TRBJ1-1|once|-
CASRAQGGNTEAFF
TGTGCCAGCAGGGCACAGGGTGGGAACACTGAAGCTTTCTTT
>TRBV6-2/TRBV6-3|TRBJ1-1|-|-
CASSYAGVGTEAFF
TGTGCCAGCAGTTACGCAGGGGTGGGGACTGAAGCTTTCTTT
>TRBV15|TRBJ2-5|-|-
CATSRDMMGGKETQYF
TGTGCCACCAGCAGAGATATGATGGGCGGGAAAGAGACCCAGTACTTC
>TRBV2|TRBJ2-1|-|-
CASLRVKYGEANEQFF
TGTGCCAGCCTACGGGTGAAATATGGGGAGGCCAATGAGCAGTTCTTC
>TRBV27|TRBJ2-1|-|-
CASSTTGGAVEQFF
TGTGCCAGCAGTACTACAGGAGGGGCAGTTGAGCAGTTCTTC
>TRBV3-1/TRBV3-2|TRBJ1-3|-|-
CASSQGQLGISGNTIYF
TGTGCCAGCAGCCAAGGACAGTTGGGGATCTCTGGAAACACCATATATTTT
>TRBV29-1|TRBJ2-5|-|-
CSVGVSQETQYF
TGCAGCGTTGGTGTCAGTCAAGAGACCCAGTACTTC
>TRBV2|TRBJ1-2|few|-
CASSASGVNYGYTF
TGTGCCAGCAGTGCATCAGGGGTTAACTATGGCTACACCTTC
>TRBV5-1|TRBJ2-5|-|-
CASSFGVGGETQYF
TGCGCCAGCAGCTTTGGAGTGGGAGGAGAGACCCAGTACTTC
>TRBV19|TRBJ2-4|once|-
CASSIELAKNIQYF
TGTGCCAGTAGTATCGAACTAGCCAAAAACATTCAGTACTTC
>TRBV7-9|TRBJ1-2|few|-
CASSGDMGGYTF
TGTGCCAGCAGCGGAGATATGGGTGGCTACACCTTC
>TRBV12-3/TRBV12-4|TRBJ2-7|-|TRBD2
CASGNTPGREQYF
TGTGCCAGCGGTAACACTCCCGGGAGGGAGCAGTACTTC
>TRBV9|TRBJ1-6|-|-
CASSVTDTYNSPLHF
TGTGCCAGCAGCGTGACAGACACCTATAATTCACCCCTCCACTTT
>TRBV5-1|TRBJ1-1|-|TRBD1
CASSLTTGTGATEAFF
TGCGCCAGCAGCCTAACTACCGGGACAGGGGCCACTGAAGCTTTCTTT
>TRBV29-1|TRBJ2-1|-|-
CSVGRDHEQFF
TGCAGCGTTGGGAGGGACCATGAGCAGTTCTTC
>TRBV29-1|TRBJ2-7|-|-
CSVKKTRGAGGTAGPSYEQYF
TGCAGCGTCAAAAAGACCCGAGGGGCAGGGGGAACAGCGGGTCCCTCCTACGAGCAGTACTTC
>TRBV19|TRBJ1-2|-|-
CASSIDRGGLYGYTF
TGTGCCAGTAGTATAGATCGCGGGGGACTCTATGGCTACACCTTC
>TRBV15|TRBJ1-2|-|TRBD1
CATSRGGQGATGYTF
TGTGCCACCAGCAGAGGGGGACAGGGGGCAACGGGCTACACCTTC
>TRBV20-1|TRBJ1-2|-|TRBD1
CSAGAGQGHYGYTF
TGCAGTGCTGGTGCTGGACAGGGGCACTATGGCTACACCTTC
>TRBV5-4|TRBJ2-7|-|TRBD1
CASSSQQGGPYEQYF
TGTGCCAGCAGCTCTCAACAGGGGGGCCCCTACGAGCAGTACTTC
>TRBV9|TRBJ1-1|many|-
CASSSDPTETEAFF
TGTGCCAGCAGTAGCGATCCCACAGAGACTGAAGCTTTCTTT
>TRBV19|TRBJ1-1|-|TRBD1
CASSRDRGLGAFF
TGTGCCAGTAGTAGGGACAGGGGGCTTGGAGCTTTCTTT
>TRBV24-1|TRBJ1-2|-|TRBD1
CATPWIPGQGGGYTF
TGTGCCACTCCGTGGATTCCCGGACAGGGAGGAGGCTACACCTTC
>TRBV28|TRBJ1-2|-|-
CASSSHSNYGYTF
TGTGCCAGCAGCTCCCACTCAAACTATGGCTACACCTTC
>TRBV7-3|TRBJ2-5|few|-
CASSPQGGETQYF
TGTGCCAGCAGCCCGCAGGGCGGAGAGACCCAGTACTTC
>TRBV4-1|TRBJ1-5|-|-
CASSDTGSNQPQHF
TGCGCCAGCAGCGACACAGGGAGCAATCAGCCCCAGCATTTT
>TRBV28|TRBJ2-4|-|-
CASSTWGAAKNIQYF
TGTGCCAGCAGCACGTGGGGCGCGGCCAAAAACATTCAGTACTTC
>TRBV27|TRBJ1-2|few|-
CASRGREGYGYTF
TGTGCATCCCGAGGAAGGGAGGGCTATGGCTACACCTTC
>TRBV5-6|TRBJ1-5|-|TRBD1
CASSGGQGLQPQHF
TGTGCCAGCAGCGGTGGACAGGGTTTACAGCCCCAGCATTTT
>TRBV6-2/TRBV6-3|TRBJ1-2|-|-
CASSPQGIYGYTF
TGTGCCAGCAGCCCCCAGGGGATTTATGGCTACACCTTC
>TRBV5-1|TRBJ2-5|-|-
CASSLDLAETQYF
TGCGCCAGCAGCTTGGACTTAGCAGAGACCCAGTACTTC
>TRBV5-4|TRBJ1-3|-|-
CASSFGGLRNTIYF
TGTGCCAGCAGCTTTGGGGGCTTAAGAAACACCATATATTTT
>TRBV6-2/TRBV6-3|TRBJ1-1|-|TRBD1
CASSYDRDGWRNTEAFF
TGTGCCAGCAGTTACGACAGGGATGGGTGGAGGAACACTGAAGCTTTCTTT
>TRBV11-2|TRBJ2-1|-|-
CASSLAAIYNEQFF
TGTGCCAGCAGCCTAGCAGCGATTTACAATGAGCAGTTCTTC
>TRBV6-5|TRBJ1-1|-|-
CASSYSRVRATEAFF
TGTGCCAGCAGTTACTCTAGGGTGAGGGCGACTGAAGCTTTCTTT
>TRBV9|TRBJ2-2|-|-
CASSLKAEGLMFF
TGTGCCAGCAGTTTAAAAGCGGAGGGTTTAATGTTTTTT
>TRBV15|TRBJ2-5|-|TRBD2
CATSRDRGGAETQYF
TGTGCCACCAGCAGAGATCGGGGGGGAGCAGAGACCCAGTACTTC
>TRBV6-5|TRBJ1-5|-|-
CASSPGHYSNQPQHF
TGTGCCAGCAGCCCGGGACATTATAGCAATCAGCCCCAGCATTTT
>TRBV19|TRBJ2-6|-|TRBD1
CASRSRTGGLSGANVLTF
TGTGCCAGTAGGAGTAGGACAGGGGGACTCTCTGGGGCCAACGTCCTGACTTTC
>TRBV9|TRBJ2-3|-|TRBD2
CASSVGDSGRDTQYF
TGTGCCAGCAGCGTAGGTGATAGCGGGAGAGATACGCAGTATTTT
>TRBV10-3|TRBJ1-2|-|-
CAVNPGHGSGGYTF
TGTGCCGTTAATCCGGGACACGGTAGTGGTGGCTACACCTTC
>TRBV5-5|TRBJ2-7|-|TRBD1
CASSRQGAYEQYF
TGTGCCAGCAGCCGACAGGGAGCCTACGAGCAGTACTTC
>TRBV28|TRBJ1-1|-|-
CASSPRTIGAPEAFF
TGTGCCAGCAGCCCTCGGACGATTGGGGCTCCCGAAGCTTTCTTT
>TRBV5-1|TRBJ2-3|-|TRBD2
CASSLELAGGPESSTQYF
TGCGCCAGCAGCTTGGAGCTAGCGGGGGGGCCGGAGTCAAGTACGCAGTATTTT